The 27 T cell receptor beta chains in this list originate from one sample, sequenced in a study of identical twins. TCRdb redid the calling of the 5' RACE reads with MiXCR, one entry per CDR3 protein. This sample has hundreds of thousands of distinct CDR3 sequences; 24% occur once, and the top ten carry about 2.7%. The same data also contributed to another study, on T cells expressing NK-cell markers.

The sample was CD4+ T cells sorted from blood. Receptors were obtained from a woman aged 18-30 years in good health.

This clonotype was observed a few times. The CDR3 DNA reads TGTGCCAGCAGCTTATGGACAGGGGATGACACTGAAGCTTTCTTT. Translated: CASSLWTGDDTEAFF. The rearrangement joins TRBV7-8 to TRBJ1-1; 9 bases match TRBD1. This CDR3 spans 15 amino acids. The germline V gene encodes CDR1 SGHVS and CDR2 FQNEAQ. V shed 2 bases, J shed 3 bases, and the junction held 4 bases outside the gene matches.

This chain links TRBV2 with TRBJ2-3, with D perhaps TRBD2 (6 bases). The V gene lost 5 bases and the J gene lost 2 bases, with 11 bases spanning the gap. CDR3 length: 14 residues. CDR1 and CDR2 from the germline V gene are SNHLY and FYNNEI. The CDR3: CASSRGGYTDTQYF. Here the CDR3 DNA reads TGTGCCAGCAGTCGTGGGGGGTACACAGATACGCAGTATTTT.

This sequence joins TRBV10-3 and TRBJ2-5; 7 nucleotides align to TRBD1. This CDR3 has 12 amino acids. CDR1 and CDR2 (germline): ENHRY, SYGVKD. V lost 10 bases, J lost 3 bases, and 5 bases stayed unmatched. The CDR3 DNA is TGTGCCACCCGACAGGGAGAAGAGACCCAGTACTTC. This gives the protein CATRQGEETQYF.

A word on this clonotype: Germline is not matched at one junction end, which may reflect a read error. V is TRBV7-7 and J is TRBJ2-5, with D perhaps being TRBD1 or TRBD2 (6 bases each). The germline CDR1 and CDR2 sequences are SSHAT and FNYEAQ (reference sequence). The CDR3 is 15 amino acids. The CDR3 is CASSLGGARQETQYF. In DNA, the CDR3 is TGTGCTAGCAGCTTGGGGGGCGCCCGACAAGAGACCCAGTACTTC.

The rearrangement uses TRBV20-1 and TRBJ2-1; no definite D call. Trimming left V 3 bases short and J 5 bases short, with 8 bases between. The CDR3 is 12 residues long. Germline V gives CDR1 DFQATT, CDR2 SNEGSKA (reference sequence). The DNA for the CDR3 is TGCAGTGCTAGTCCCCCTAACAATGAGCAGTTCTTC. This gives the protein CSASPPNNEQFF.

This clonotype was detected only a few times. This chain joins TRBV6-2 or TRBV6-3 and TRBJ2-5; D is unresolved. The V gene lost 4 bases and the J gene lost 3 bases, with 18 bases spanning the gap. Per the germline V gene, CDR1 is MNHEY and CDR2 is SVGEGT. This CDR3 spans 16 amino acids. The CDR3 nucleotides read TGTGCCAGCAGTTGGGCTCTAGAAGGCGATGAAGAGACCCAGTACTTC. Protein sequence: CASSWALEGDEETQYF.

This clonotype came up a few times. CDR3: CASAGTWGGDTQYF. CDR3 in DNA: TGTGCCAGCGCCGGTACTTGGGGAGGAGATACGCAGTATTTT. The chain recombines TRBV9 with TRBJ2-3; D might be TRBD2 (6 bases). This CDR3 comprises 14 residues. The germline V gene has CDR1 SGDLS and CDR2 YYNGEE. V lost 7 bases, J lost 5 bases, and 17 bases lay in between.

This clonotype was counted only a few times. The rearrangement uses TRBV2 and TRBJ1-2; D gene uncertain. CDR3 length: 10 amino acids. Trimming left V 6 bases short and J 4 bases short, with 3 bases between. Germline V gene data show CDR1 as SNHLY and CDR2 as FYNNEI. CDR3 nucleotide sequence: TGTGCCAGCAGCGGCTATGGCTACACCTTC. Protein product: CASSGYGYTF. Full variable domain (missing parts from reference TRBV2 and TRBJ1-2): EPEVTQTPSHQVTQMGQEVILRCVPISNHLYFYWYRQILGQKVEFLVSFYNNEISEKSEIFDDQFSVERPDGSNFTLKIRSTKLEDSAMYFCASSGYGYTFGSGTRLTVV.

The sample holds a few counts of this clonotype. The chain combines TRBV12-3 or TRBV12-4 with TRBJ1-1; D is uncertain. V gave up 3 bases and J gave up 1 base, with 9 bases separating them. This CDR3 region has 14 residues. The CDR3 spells CASSLPRGNTEAFF. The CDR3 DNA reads TGTGCCAGCAGTTTGCCTCGGGGGAACACTGAAGCTTTCTTT.

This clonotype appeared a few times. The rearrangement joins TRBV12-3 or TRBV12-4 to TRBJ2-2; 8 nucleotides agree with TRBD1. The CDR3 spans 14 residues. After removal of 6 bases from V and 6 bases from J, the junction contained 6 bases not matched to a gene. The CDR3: CASRPTGDSGELFF. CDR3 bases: TGTGCCAGCAGACCGACAGGGGATTCCGGGGAGCTGTTTTTT.

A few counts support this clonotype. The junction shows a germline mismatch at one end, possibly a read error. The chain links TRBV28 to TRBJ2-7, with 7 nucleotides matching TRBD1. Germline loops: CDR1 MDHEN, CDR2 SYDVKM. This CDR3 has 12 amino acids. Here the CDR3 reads CASSTGLDRRWF. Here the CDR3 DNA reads TGTGCCAGCAGCACAGGCCTGGACAGGAGGTGGTTC.

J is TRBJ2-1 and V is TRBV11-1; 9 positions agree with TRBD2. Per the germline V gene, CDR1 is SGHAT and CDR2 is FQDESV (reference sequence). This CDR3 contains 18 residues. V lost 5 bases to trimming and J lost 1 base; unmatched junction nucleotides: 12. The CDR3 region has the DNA TGTGCCAGCAGCCCAGACCGTAGCGGGAGCAGATCCTACAATGAGCAGTTCTTC. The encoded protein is CASSPDRSGSRSYNEQFF.

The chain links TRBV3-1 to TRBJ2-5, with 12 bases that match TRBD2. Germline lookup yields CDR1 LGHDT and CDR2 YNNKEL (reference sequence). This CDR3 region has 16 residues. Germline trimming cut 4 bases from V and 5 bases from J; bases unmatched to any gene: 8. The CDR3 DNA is TGTGCCAGCAGCCCTCTAGCGGGGGGGCTTCGGGAGACCCAGTACTTC. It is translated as CASSPLAGGLRETQYF.

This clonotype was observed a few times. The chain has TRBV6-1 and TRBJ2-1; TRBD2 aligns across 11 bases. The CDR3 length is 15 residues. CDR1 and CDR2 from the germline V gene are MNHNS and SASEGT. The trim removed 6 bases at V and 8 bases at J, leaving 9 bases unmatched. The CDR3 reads CASSVHSGRAYEQFF. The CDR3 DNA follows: TGTGCCAGCAGCGTTCATAGCGGGAGGGCCTATGAGCAGTTCTTC.

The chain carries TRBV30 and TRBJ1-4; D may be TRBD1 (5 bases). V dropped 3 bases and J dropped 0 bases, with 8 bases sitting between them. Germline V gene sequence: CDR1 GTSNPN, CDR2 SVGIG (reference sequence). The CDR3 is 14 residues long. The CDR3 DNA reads TGTGCCTGGAGGAGGGGAGCAACTAATGAAAAACTGTTTTTT. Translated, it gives CAWRRGATNEKLFF. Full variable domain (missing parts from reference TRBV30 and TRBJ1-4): SQTIHQWPATLVQPVGSPLSLECTVEGTSNPNLYWYRQAAGRGLQLLFYSVGIGQISSEVPQNLSASRPQDRQFILSSKKLLLSDSGFYLCAWRRGATNEKLFFGSGTQLSVL.

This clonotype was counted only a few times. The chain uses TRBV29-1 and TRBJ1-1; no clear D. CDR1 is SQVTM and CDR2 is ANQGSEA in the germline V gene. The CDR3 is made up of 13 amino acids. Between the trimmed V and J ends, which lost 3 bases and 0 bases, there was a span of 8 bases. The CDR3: CSVEAAMNTEAFF. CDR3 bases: TGCAGCGTTGAGGCGGCCATGAACACTGAAGCTTTCTTT.

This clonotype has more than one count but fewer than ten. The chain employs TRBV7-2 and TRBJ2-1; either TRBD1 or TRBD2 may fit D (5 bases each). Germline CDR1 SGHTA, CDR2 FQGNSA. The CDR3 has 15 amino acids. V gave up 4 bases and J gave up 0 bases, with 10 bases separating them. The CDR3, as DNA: TGTGCCAGCAGCTCGGGACGCAGCTCCTACAATGAGCAGTTCTTC. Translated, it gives CASSSGRSSYNEQFF.

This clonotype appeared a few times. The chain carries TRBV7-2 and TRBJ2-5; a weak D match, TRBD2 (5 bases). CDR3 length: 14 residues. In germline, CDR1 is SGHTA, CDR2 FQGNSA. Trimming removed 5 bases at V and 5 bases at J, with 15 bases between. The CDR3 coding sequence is TGTGCCAGCAGCACCCCACGGGGTGGGGAGACCCAGTACTTC. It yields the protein CASSTPRGGETQYF. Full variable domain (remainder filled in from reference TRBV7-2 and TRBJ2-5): GAGVSQSPSNKVTEKGKDVELRCDPISGHTALYWYRQSLGQGLEFLIYFQGNSAPDKSGLPSDRFSAERTGGSVSTLTIQRTQQEDSAVYLCASSTPRGGETQYFGPGTRLLVL.

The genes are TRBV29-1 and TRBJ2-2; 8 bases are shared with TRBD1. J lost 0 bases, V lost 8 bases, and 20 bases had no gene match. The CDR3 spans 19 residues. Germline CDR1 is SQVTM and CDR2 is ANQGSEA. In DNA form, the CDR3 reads TGCAGCCGTTTCGGACAGGGTAGCGGAGGGGGTCCGAACACCGGGGAGCTGTTTTTT. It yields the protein CSRFGQGSGGGPNTGELFF.

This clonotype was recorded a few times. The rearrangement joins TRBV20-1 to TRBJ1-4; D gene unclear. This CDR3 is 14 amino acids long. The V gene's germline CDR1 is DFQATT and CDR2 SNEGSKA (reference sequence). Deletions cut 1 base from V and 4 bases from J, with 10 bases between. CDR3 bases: TGCAGTGCTAGAGTAGTCCAGGTTAATGAAAAACTGTTTTTT. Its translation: CSARVVQVNEKLFF.

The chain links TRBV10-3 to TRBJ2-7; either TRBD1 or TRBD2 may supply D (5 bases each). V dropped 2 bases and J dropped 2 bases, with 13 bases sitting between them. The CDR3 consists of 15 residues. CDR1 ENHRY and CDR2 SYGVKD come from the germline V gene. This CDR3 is CAISEGTRTTYEQYF. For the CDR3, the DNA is TGTGCCATCAGTGAGGGGACCCGGACCACCTACGAGCAGTACTTC.

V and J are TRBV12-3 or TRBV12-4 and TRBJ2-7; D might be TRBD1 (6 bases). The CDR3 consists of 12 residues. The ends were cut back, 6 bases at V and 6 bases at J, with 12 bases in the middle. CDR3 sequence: CASSGQSPEQYF. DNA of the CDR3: TGTGCCAGCAGCGGACAGAGCCCCGAGCAGTACTTC.

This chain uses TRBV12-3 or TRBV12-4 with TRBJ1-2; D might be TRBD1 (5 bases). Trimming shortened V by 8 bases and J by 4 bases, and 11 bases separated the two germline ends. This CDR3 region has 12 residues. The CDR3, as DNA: TGTGCCAGCCAGGGTGAAGCCTATGGCTACACCTTC. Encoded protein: CASQGEAYGYTF.

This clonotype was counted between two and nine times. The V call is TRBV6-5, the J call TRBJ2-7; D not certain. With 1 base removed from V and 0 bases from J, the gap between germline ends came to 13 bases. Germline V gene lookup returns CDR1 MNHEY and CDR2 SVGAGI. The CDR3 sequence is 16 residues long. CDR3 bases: TGTGCCAGCAGTTACTTTGCCGGTTGGCCCTCCTACGAGCAGTACTTC. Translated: CASSYFAGWPSYEQYF.

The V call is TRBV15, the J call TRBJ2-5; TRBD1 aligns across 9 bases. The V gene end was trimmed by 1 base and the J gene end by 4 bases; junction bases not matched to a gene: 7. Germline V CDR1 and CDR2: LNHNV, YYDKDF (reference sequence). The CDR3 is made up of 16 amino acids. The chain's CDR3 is CATSRVGGTGLETQYF. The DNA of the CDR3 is TGTGCCACCAGCAGAGTAGGAGGGACAGGGCTAGAGACCCAGTACTTC.

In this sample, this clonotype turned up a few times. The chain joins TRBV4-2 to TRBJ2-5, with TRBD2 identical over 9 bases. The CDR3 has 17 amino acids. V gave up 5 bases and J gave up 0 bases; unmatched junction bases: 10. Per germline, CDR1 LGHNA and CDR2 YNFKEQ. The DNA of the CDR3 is TGTGCCAGCAGCACCCTGGCTAGCGGGGATTACCAAGAGACCCAGTACTTC. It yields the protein CASSTLASGDYQETQYF.

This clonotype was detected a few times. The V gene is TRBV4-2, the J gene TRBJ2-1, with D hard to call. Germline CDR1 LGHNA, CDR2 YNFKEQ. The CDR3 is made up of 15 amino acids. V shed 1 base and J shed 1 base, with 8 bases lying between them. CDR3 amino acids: CASSQVTNSYNEQFF. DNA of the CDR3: TGTGCCAGCAGCCAAGTAACAAATTCCTACAATGAGCAGTTCTTC.